The following is a T cell receptor (beta chain) sequence with its context. The antigen remains unidentified. The CDR3 totals 16 residues. Germline CDR1 and CDR2: SGHVS and FQNEAQ. CD45RO-CCR7+CD27+CD95- defined naive CD8+ T cells. Libraries of TRB cDNA were made by 5' RACE and carried UMIs. For each CDR3 protein, TCRdb gives one entry from its re-call of the 5' RACE reads, without DNA. This sample's clone table lists approximately 130,000 distinct CDR3 sequences. This entry comes from a study of CXCR3-negative and CXCR3-positive naive CD8 T cells. Overall study findings and caveats: In naive cells, CXCR3-negative and CXCR3-positive subsets had similar TRBV-TRBJ usage; memory cells differed. Diversity was high in both naive subsets and much lower in memory cells. In cryopreserved cells, CXCR3 expression partially decreased, and fresh PBMCs were used in most assays. In CXCR3-positive naive cells, the TRB CDR3s were more hydrophobic than in CXCR3-negative naive cells.

The chain carries TRBV7-8 and TRBJ2-3. Sample: naive CXCR3+ CD8+ T cells from blood. Subset defined: CD45RO-CCR7+CD27+CD95- naive CD8+ T cells expressing CXCR3 (TNR3+). The receptor comes from a human donor in good health. Some clones in this sample may be carry-over from other donors' samples. CDR3 loop: CASSLVSSLAEDTQYF. Complete variable domain (other parts from reference TRBV7-8 and TRBJ2-3): GAGVSQSPRYKVAKRGQDVALRCDPISGHVSLFWYQQALGQGPEFLTYFQNEAQLDKSGLPSDRFFAERPEGSVSTLKIQRTQQEDSAVYLCASSLVSSLAEDTQYFGPGTRLTVL.